This TCR beta chain stems from a study of T cell responses to AZD1222 COVID-19 vaccine (dated by TCRdb to 2020 to 2022). Regarding the complete study: AZD1222 recipients whose second dose came at about 4 weeks and those whose second dose came at about 12 weeks were combined into one group, since spike-specific TCR depth and breadth did not differ between the two schedules. A total of 230 to 250 trial participants underwent TCR sequencing, of whom around 200 received two doses of AZD1222 and 26 received two doses of the MenACWY control vaccine. Enrollment into the trials was organized by age into subgroups of 18-55, 56-69 and 70-plus years, and those subgroups contained 148, 28 and 57 TCR-sequenced participants, respectively.

On the study overall, not on this receptor specifically: Conclusions about previously exposed vaccinees are limited, since just five or six AZD1222 recipients were seropositive for SARS-CoV-2 at baseline. Most participants were white British and females outnumbered males, and the authors suggested that clonal diversity may have been underestimated. Vaccine-associated CD4 TCRs spanned the whole spike protein, with dominant responses in regions 160-218 and 743-854. No day 14 peak-response samples were available, so repertoires were characterized only after the peak T cell response. Reportedly, close to half of the unique spike-specific TCRs recognized epitopes lying outside the regions that are mutated in the B.1.351 and B.1.1.7 variants. Spike-specific TCR breadth and depth rose significantly after two AZD1222 doses compared with day 0 and with MenACWY recipients. The 56-69-year group was small, and its depth increase did not reach significance, likely because of low power.

The CDR3 regions of human TCRbeta chains were subjected to immunosequencing. Per the original workflow: TCRs in the repertoires were compared against a reference library of SARS-CoV-2-specific TCRs that had been generated with the MIRA antigen-specificity platform. Breadth meant the fraction of unique TCRs that were SARS-CoV-2-associated, whereas depth meant the fraction of total T cells that were SARS-CoV-2-associated. Using the MIRA data, each spike-specific TCR was assigned both to the spike region to which the TCR was reactive and to a CD4 or CD8 class. Log10-transformed breadth and depth values were compared by one-way ANOVA with Sidak's multiple comparisons tests. As stored in TCRdb, this immuneACCESS dataset retains in-frame rearrangements with V and J assigned. A fraction of the clones does not appear; measured against another copy, unresolved V genes explain less than half of the discrepancy, and the remainder lacks a known reason. V and J calls and clone size are copied from that table; D and trimming were computed from the DNA. In all, the sample holds under 130,000 clones, and about 92% of those were seen once. The ten largest clones take up 1.2% of the sample.

This sample's time point label indicates: baseline before first vaccination. The vaccinee samples were drawn from two UK trials, COV001 and COV002, one of which was a single-blind randomized controlled phase 2/3 trial testing AZD1222 (ChAdOx1 nCoV-19) in healthy adults. For TCRbeta chain sequencing, PBMC samples from trial participants were taken at day 0 and at day 28 after the second dose. This clone was observed a single time. Its antigen is not yet known. Base quality data are lacking; no much larger clone is found one base away. Sequencing used peripheral blood, obtained on day 0 of AZD1222 vaccination. This clonotype was sampled from an adult in good health.

The DNA reads as follows: TGCAGCGTTGAGAGCGGACAGGGAGGCTATGGCTACACCTTC. The translation is CSVESGQGGYGYTF. The rearranged chain carries TRBV29-1 and TRBJ1-2, and 8 junction bases match TRBD1. From V the trimming removes 3 bases and from J it removes 4 bases, while the gene matches leave 7 bases of the junction unaccounted for. Reading the germline V gene gives CDR1 SQVTM and CDR2 ANQGSEA. The CDR3 runs 14 amino acids, cysteine and phenylalanine included. Of the read, only the CDR3 DNA is kept; its 42 bases are in frame from base 1.